This T cell receptor (beta chain) came from a study of cytomegalovirus exposure and HLA in healthy donors. Use of 60 Vbeta and 13 Jbeta primers characterized the PCR. Measured with immunoSEQ multiplex PCR; TCRdb has only the in-frame clones, and not every one. This table holds around 200,000 clones, roughly 91% found once. General study points: Accurate prediction of most subjects' HLA-A and HLA-B alleles from TCR beta sequences was reported. Researchers counted about 150 TCR beta chains as cytomegalovirus-associated.

Concerning this clone: Its antigen is unknown.

This cohort consisted of healthy bone marrow donors. Trimming pared 6 bases from V and 4 bases from J, leaving 13 bases between. Germline V gene lookup returns CDR1 MGHRA and CDR2 YSYEKL. This CDR3 is 14 amino acids long. This chain links TRBV4-1 with TRBJ2-1; TRBD2 is a possible D gene (6 bases). Source material: PBMCs. The receptor comes from a woman aged 18-29 years in good health and CMV-seronegative. The CDR3, as DNA: TGCGCCAGCAGTGCTGGAGGGCCGTACAATGAGCAGTTCTTC. Its translation: CASSAGGPYNEQFF.